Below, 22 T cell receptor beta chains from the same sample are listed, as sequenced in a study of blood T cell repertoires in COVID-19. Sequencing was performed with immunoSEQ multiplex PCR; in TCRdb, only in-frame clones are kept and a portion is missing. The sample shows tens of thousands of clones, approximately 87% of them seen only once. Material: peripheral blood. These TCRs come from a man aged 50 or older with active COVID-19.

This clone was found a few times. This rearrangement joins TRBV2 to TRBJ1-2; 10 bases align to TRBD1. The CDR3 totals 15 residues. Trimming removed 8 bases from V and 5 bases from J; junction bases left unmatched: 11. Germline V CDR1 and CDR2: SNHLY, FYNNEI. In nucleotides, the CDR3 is TGTGCCAGCCGGAGTAGACAGGGGGCCTATTATGGCTACACCTTC. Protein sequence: CASRSRQGAYYGYTF.

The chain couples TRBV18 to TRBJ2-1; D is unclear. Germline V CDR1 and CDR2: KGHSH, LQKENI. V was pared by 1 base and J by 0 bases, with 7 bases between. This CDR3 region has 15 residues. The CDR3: CASSPLASSYNEQFF. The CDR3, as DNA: TGTGCCAGCTCACCACTAGCTAGCTCCTACAATGAGCAGTTCTTC.

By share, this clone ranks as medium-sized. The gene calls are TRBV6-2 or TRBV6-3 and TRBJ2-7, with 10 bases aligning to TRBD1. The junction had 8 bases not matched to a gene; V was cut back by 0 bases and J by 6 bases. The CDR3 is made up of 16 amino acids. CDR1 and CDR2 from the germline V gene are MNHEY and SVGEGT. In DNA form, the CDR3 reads TGTGCCAGCAGTTACTCGCCGGGACAGGGGATCGGCGAGCAGTACTTC. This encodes CASSYSPGQGIGEQYF.

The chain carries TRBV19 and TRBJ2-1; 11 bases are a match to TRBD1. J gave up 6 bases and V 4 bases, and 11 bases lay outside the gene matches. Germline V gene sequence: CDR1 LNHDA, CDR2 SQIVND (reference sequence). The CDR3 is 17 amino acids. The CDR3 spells CASSTILGTGGGNEQFF. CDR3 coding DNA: TGTGCCAGTAGTACCATCCTCGGGACAGGGGGAGGCAATGAGCAGTTCTTC.

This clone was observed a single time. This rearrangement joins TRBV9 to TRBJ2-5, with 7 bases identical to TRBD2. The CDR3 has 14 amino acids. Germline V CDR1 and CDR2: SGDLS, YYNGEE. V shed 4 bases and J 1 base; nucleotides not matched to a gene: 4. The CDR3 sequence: CASSSSGGQETQYF. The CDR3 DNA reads TGTGCCAGCAGCTCATCGGGGGGCCAAGAGACCCAGTACTTC.

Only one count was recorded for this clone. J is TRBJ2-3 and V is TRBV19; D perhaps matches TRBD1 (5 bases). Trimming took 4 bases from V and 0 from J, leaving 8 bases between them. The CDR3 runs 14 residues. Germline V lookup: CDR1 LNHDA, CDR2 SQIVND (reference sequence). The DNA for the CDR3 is TGTGCCAGTAGTAGCCAGGGTAGCACAGATACGCAGTATTTT. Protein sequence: CASSSQGSTDTQYF.

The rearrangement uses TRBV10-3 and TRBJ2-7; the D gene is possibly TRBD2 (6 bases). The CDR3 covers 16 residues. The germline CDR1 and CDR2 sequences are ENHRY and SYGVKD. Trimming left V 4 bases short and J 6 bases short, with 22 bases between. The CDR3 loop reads CAISVGSRGISSEQYF. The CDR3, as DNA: TGTGCCATCAGTGTGGGGTCTCGCGGGATTTCTTCCGAGCAGTACTTC.

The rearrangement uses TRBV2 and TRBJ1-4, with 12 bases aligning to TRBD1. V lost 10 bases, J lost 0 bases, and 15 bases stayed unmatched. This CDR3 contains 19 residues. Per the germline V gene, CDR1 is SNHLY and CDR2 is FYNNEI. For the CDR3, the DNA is TGTGCCAACCCGGGACAGGGGGCGCGTGGAAGAGCAACTAATGAAAAACTGTTTTTT. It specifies CANPGQGARGRATNEKLFF.

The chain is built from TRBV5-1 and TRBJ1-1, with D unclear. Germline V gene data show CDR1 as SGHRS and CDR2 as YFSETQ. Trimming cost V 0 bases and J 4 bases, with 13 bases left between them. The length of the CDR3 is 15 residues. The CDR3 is CASSLDNYPGTEAFF. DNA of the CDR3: TGCGCCAGCAGCTTGGACAACTATCCCGGCACTGAAGCTTTCTTT.

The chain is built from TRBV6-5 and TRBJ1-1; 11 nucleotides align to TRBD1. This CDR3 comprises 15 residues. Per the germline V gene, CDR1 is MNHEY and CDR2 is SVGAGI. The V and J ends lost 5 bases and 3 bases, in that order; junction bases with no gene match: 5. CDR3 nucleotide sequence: TGTGCCAGCAGTCAACCGGGACAGGGGGACACTGAAGCTTTCTTT. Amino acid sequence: CASSQPGQGDTEAFF.

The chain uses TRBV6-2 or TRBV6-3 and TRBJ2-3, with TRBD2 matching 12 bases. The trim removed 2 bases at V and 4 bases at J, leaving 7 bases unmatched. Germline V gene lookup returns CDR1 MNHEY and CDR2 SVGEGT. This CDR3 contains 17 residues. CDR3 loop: CASSYGPRTSGADTQYF. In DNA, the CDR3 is TGTGCCAGCAGTTACGGCCCCCGGACTAGCGGGGCAGATACGCAGTATTTT.

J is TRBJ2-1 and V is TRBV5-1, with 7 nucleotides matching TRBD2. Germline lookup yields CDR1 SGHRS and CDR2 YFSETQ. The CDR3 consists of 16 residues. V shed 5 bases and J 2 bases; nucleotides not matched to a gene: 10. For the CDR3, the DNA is TGCGCCAGCAGACCATTAGCGGGTTCCACCTACAATGAGCAGTTCTTC. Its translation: CASRPLAGSTYNEQFF. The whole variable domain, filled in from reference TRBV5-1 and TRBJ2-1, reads KAGVTQTPRYLIKTRGQQVTLSCSPISGHRSVSWYQQTPGQGLQFLFEYFSETQRNKGNFPGRFSGRQFSNSRSEMNVSTLELGDSALYLCASRPLAGSTYNEQFFGPGTRLTVL.

For the CDR3, the DNA is TGTGCCAGCAGCTTAAGTGCGGGGTCGATTGGCTACGAGCAGTACTTC. Amino acids: CASSLSAGSIGYEQYF. J is TRBJ2-7 and V is TRBV7-8; the D gene is possibly TRBD2 (6 bases). Germline V gene data show CDR1 as SGHVS and CDR2 as FQNEAQ. The length of the CDR3 is 16 residues. Trimming removed 2 bases from V and 3 bases from J, with 17 bases in between.

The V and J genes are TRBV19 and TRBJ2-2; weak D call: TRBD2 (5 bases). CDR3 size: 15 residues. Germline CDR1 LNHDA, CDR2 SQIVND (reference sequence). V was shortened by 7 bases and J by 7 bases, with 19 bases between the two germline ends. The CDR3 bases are TGTGCCAGTAACCGAGGACTGGGGTTGGGCGGGGAGCTGTTTTTT. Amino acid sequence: CASNRGLGLGGELFF.

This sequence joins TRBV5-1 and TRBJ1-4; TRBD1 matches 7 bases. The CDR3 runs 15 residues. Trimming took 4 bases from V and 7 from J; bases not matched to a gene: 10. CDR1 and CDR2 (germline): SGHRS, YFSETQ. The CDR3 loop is CASSRSQGIREKLFF. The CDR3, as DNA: TGCGCCAGCAGCAGATCACAGGGGATTCGTGAAAAACTGTTTTTT.

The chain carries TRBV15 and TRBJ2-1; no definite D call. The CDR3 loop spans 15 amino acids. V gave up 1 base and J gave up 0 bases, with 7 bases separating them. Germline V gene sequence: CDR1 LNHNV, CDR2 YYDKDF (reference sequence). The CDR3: CATSRGLSSYNEQFF. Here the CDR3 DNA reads TGTGCCACCAGCAGAGGACTTAGCTCCTACAATGAGCAGTTCTTC.

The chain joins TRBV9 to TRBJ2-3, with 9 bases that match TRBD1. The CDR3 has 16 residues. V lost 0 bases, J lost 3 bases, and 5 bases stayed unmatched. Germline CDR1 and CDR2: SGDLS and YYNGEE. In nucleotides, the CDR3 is TGTGCCAGCAGCGTAGCCGGGACAGGGAGGACAGATACGCAGTATTTT. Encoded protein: CASSVAGTGRTDTQYF.

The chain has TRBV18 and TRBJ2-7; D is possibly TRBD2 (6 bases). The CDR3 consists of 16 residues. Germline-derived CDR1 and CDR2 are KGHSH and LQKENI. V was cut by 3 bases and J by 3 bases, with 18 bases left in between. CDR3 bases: TGTGCCAGCTCACCGCGGGGCCAGCTAGGGAACTACGAGCAGTACTTC. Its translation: CASSPRGQLGNYEQYF.

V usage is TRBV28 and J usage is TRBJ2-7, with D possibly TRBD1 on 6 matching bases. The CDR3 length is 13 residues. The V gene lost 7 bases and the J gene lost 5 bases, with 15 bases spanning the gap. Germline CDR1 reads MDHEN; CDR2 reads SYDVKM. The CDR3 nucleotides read TGTGCCAGCACCCCTGACAGGATCGACGAGCAGTACTTC. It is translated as CASTPDRIDEQYF.

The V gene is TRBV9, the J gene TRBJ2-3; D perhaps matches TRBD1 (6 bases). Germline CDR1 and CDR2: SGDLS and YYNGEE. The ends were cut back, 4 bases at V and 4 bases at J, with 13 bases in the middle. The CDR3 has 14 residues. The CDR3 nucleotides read TGTGCCAGCAGCTTCAGGACAGTGGCAGATACGCAGTATTTT. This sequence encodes CASSFRTVADTQYF. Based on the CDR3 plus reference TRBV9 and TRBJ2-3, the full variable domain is DSGVTQTPKHLITATGQRVTLRCSPRSGDLSVYWYQQSLDQGLQFLIQYYNGEERAKGNILERFSAQQFPDLHSELNLSSLELGDSALYFCASSFRTVADTQYFGPGTRLTVL.

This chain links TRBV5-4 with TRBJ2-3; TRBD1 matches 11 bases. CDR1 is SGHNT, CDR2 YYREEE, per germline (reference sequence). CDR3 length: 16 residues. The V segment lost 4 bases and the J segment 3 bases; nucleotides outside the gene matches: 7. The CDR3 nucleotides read TGTGCCAGCAGCCCGGGGACAGGGGGTTCTACAGATACGCAGTATTTT. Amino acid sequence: CASSPGTGGSTDTQYF.

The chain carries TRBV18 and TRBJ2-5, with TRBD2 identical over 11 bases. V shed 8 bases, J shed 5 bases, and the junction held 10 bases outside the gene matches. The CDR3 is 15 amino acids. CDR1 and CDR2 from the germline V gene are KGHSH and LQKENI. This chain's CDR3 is CASDTSGSGRETQYF. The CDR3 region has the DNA TGTGCCAGCGATACTAGCGGGAGCGGCAGGGAGACCCAGTACTTC.